The 23 T cell receptor beta chains presented below share a single source sample, sequenced in a study of Ad26.COV2.S vaccination and SARS-CoV-2 variants. TCRdb keeps only in-frame clones here, not all; method: immunoSEQ multiplex PCR. The sample shows a few hundred thousand clones, around 90% of them seen only once. Treatment described: around 19 received Ad26.COV2.S at low or high dose, single or two shots; 5 received placebo; per-sample allocation not given. Day 63 after the first vaccine or placebo injection was the time point for sampling. The sequences come from peripheral blood, collected in a trial of Ad26.COV2.S vaccine versus placebo. Receptors originate from a person between 18 and 59 years old who received the Ad26.COV2.S COVID-19 vaccine or a placebo.

The chain recombines TRBV6-5 with TRBJ1-2; 7 bases are shared with TRBD1. This CDR3 contains 14 residues. The germline gives CDR1 MNHEY, CDR2 SVGAGI. Trimming took 6 bases from V and 5 from J; bases not matched to a gene: 9. For the CDR3, the DNA is TGTGCCAGCAGCCAGACAGGGAGTGGGTATGGCTACACCTTC. Protein sequence: CASSQTGSGYGYTF.

This clone was seen once. The chain couples TRBV7-2 to TRBJ2-7, with D unresolved. The CDR3 is 14 residues long. Trimming shortened V by 6 bases and J by 3 bases, and 15 bases separated the two germline ends. Germline loops: CDR1 SGHTA, CDR2 FQGNSA. CDR3 nucleotides: TGTGCCAGCAGTCAGAATCTGATTGGCTACGAGCAGTACTTC. Translated: CASSQNLIGYEQYF.

As for this clone: The sample carries other DNA sequences with the same CDR3. V gene TRBV28 combines with J gene TRBJ1-5; D possibly corresponds to TRBD1 (5 bases). The CDR3 length is 11 residues. Germline V gene sequence: CDR1 MDHEN, CDR2 SYDVKM. V was clipped by 5 bases and J by 6 bases, with 5 bases between them. CDR3 nucleotide sequence: TGTGCCAGCAGTAGGGGTCAGCCCCAGCATTTT. Its translation is CASSRGQPQHF.

The rearrangement joins TRBV14 to TRBJ2-7; possibly TRBD1 or TRBD2 for D (6 bases each). This CDR3 comprises 16 residues. The V end was cut by 2 bases, the J end by 2 bases, with 16 bases between. Germline V CDR1 and CDR2: SGHDN, FVKESK. The CDR3 protein is CASSQRSRGLTYEQYF. The CDR3 bases are TGTGCCAGCAGCCAAAGGTCTCGGGGGCTCACCTACGAGCAGTACTTC.

The chain has TRBV27 and TRBJ2-5, with unresolved D. Trimming pared 5 bases from V and 0 bases from J, leaving 7 bases between. Germline-derived CDR1 and CDR2 are MNHEY and SMNVEV (reference sequence). This CDR3 has 13 amino acids. For the CDR3, the DNA is TGTGCCAGCAGTCCAAGATACCAAGAGACCCAGTACTTC. This encodes CASSPRYQETQYF.

For the CDR3, the DNA is TGTGCCAGCAGCCAGGGTTTTTATGAGAATCAGCCCCAGCATTTT. It codes for CASSQGFYENQPQHF. The chain has TRBV3-1 (or the pseudogene TRBV3-2) and TRBJ1-5; D not resolved. The germline V gene has CDR1 LGHDT and CDR2 YNNKEL (reference sequence). V dropped 3 bases and J dropped 4 bases, with 13 bases sitting between them. This CDR3 has 15 amino acids.

The J gene is TRBJ1-1, the V gene TRBV6-5, with a tentative D call TRBD1 (6 bases). The CDR3 totals 14 residues. V lost 8 bases to trimming and J lost 1 base, with 14 bases between them. Per germline, CDR1 MNHEY and CDR2 SVGAGI. The CDR3 bases are TGTGCCAGCCTGAGCGACAGGACGAACACTGAAGCTTTCTTT. It is translated as CASLSDRTNTEAFF.

The chain has TRBV9 and TRBJ2-7, with D possibly TRBD1 on 6 matching bases. CDR1 is SGDLS and CDR2 is YYNGEE in the germline V gene. V was trimmed by 0 bases and J by 2 bases, leaving 6 bases between them. The CDR3 is 13 amino acids. This CDR3 is CASSVGDTYEQYF. Here the CDR3 DNA reads TGTGCCAGCAGCGTAGGGGACACCTACGAGCAGTACTTC.

The chain links TRBV27 to TRBJ2-4; D ambiguous. V was trimmed by 7 bases and J by 7 bases, leaving 14 bases between them. This CDR3 spans 13 amino acids. CDR1 and CDR2 from the germline V gene are MNHEY and SMNVEV (reference sequence). CDR3: CASKSVRANIQYF. The CDR3 region has the DNA TGTGCCAGCAAATCGGTCCGGGCCAACATTCAGTACTTC.

The sample holds a few counts of this clone. V and J are TRBV12-3 or TRBV12-4 and TRBJ2-7; D uncertain. Trimming removed 3 bases at V and 5 bases at J, with 8 bases between. The CDR3 is 12 amino acids. CDR3 bases: TGTGCCAGCAGTTTCCGGGTGAACGAGCAGTACTTC. Its translation is CASSFRVNEQYF.

This rearrangement joins TRBV4-1 to TRBJ2-2; 12 bases fit TRBD1. Germline CDR1 reads MGHRA; CDR2 reads YSYEKL. Losses at the gene ends were 0 bases for V and 5 bases for J; bases not matched to a gene: 4. This CDR3 is built from 17 residues. In DNA form, the CDR3 reads TGCGCCAGCAGCCAAGATCTGGGACAGGGGGCAACCGGGGAGCTGTTTTTT. Amino acid sequence: CASSQDLGQGATGELFF.

The genes are TRBV6-5 and TRBJ1-6; D remains ambiguous. The CDR3 loop spans 15 amino acids. Germline V gene lookup returns CDR1 MNHEY and CDR2 SVGAGI. V lost 5 bases, J lost 6 bases, and 14 bases lay in between. The CDR3 sequence: CASSPFSGRNSPLHF. CDR3 DNA sequence: TGTGCCAGCAGTCCCTTTAGTGGGCGTAATTCACCCCTCCACTTT.

The sample holds one count of this clone. The rearrangement uses TRBV6-5 and TRBJ2-2; possibly TRBD1 for D (5 bases). This CDR3 has 14 amino acids. Germline values: CDR1 MNHEY, CDR2 SVGAGI. CDR3 sequence (DNA): TGTGGTACAGCCTCGCAGGGGAACACCGGGGAGCTGTTTTTT. It encodes CGTASQGNTGELFF.

The chain joins TRBV7-9 to TRBJ1-1; D is possibly TRBD1 (5 bases). V was clipped by 2 bases and J by 11 bases, with 21 bases between them. This CDR3 comprises 15 residues. The germline V gene encodes CDR1 SEHNR and CDR2 FQNEAQ (reference sequence). CDR3 amino acids: CASSLREVGTPRAFF. The CDR3 DNA follows: TGTGCCAGCAGCTTAAGAGAGGTCGGGACCCCGAGGGCTTTCTTT.

The genes are TRBV4-3 and TRBJ1-3, with D possibly matching TRBD1 (6 bases). V was pared by 4 bases and J by 0 bases, with 13 bases between. The germline CDR1 and CDR2 sequences are LGHNA and YSLEER. CDR3 length equals 16 residues. In DNA, the CDR3 is TGCGCCAGCAGCCCACAGGGACCCTTCTCTGGAAACACCATATATTTT. Protein sequence: CASSPQGPFSGNTIYF.

The chain couples TRBV7-2 to TRBJ2-3, with 15 bases aligning to TRBD2. The junction had 7 bases not matched to a gene; V was cut back by 5 bases and J by 10 bases. Germline V gene lookup returns CDR1 SGHTA and CDR2 FQGNSA. The CDR3 is 15 amino acids. The DNA of the CDR3 is TGTGCCAGCAGCGGACTAGCGGGAGGGCGTCTATCGCAGTATTTT. It translates to CASSGLAGGRLSQYF.

This clone was seen a single time. The rearrangement links TRBV24-1 to TRBJ1-4, with D perhaps TRBD1 (5 bases). The CDR3 totals 16 residues. Trimming took off 1 base at V and 8 bases at J, with 16 bases between the two ends. CDR1 and CDR2 (germline): KGHDR, SFDVKD. CDR3 sequence reads: CATSDFPLKTAEKLFF. The CDR3 nucleotides are TGTGCCACCAGTGATTTCCCACTAAAGACAGCCGAAAAACTGTTTTTT.

This rearrangement joins TRBV19 to TRBJ2-7; D uncertain. The CDR3 is made up of 14 amino acids. V was pared by 6 bases and J by 1 base, with 13 bases between. The V gene's germline CDR1 is LNHDA and CDR2 SQIVND (reference sequence). CDR3 residues: CASSLNAPSYEQYF. Written as DNA, the CDR3 is TGTGCCAGTAGCTTGAACGCGCCTTCCTACGAGCAGTACTTC.

CDR3 bases: TGTGCCAGCAGTTTAAGTGGTCGCGGGAAGAAAGAGACCCAGTACTTC. Translation gives CASSLSGRGKKETQYF. V gene TRBV27 combines with J gene TRBJ2-5; the D gene is possibly TRBD2 (6 bases). The V gene lost 2 bases and the J gene lost 3 bases, with 16 bases spanning the gap. This CDR3 has 16 residues. Per germline, CDR1 MNHEY and CDR2 SMNVEV (reference sequence).

This sequence joins TRBV20-1 and TRBJ1-1, with no clear D. Trimming removed 6 bases at V and 0 bases at J, with 2 bases between. CDR1 is DFQATT, CDR2 SNEGSKA, per germline (reference sequence). CDR3 length: 10 amino acids. CDR3 sequence: CSAVNTEAFF. Written as DNA, the CDR3 is TGCAGTGCAGTGAACACTGAAGCTTTCTTT.

Written as DNA, the CDR3 is TGTGCCAGCAGCCTTCTACCCGTGGGCTACAATGAGCAGTTCTTC. Its translation is CASSLLPVGYNEQFF. J is TRBJ2-1 and V is TRBV11-3; D is uncertain. Germline V gene sequence: CDR1 SGHNT, CDR2 YENEEA. Trimming left V 5 bases short and J 3 bases short, with 14 bases between. CDR3 size: 15 residues.

This rearrangement joins TRBV18 to TRBJ2-3, with 9 bases that match TRBD2. V was pared by 2 bases and J by 2 bases, with 5 bases of the junction left unmatched. Germline CDR1 is KGHSH and CDR2 is LQKENI. The CDR3 extends over 16 amino acids. The CDR3 DNA follows: TGTGCCAGCTCACCAAACATAGCGGGAGCCACAGATACGCAGTATTTT. Its protein is CASSPNIAGATDTQYF.

J is TRBJ2-2 and V is TRBV30; 11 bases map to TRBD2. V trimming: 1 base; J trimming: 5 bases; junction bases outside the gene matches: 6. CDR3 length: 16 amino acids. CDR1 and CDR2 from the germline V gene are GTSNPN and SVGIG (reference sequence). CDR3 in amino acids: CAWSEVAGGPTGELFF. In DNA form, the CDR3 reads TGTGCCTGGAGTGAGGTAGCGGGAGGGCCAACCGGGGAGCTGTTTTTT.